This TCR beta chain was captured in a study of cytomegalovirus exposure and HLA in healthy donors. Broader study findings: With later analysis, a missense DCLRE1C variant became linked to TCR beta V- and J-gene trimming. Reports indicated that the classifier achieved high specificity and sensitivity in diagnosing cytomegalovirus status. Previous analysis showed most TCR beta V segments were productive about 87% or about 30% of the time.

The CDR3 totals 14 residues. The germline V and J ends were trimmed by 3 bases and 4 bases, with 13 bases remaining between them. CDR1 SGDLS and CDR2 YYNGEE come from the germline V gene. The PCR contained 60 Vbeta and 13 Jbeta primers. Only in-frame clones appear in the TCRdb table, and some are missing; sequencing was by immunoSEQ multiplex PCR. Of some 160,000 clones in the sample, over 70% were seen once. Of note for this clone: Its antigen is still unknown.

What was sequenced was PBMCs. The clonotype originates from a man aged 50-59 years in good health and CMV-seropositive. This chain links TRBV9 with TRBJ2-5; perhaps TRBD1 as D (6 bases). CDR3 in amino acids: CASSATGQPETQYF. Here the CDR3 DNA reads TGTGCCAGCAGCGCCACCGGACAGCCAGAGACCCAGTACTTC.